A selection of T cell receptor beta chains follows, all from one sample in a study of beta chain features in type 1 diabetes. This table comes from immunoSEQ multiplex PCR, and its TCRdb copy is limited to in-frame clones, with some not included. The sample has about 150,000 clones, under 60% seen once. The sample consisted of Tregs from blood. The receptors stem from a man younger than 35 in good health. CDR3s include the opening cysteine and the closing phenylalanine or tryptophan. Fields, in order: clone size, CDR3 length, J gene, V gene, D gene, CDR3 protein, CDR3 DNA. A D gene is named only where the DNA matches it firmly. Where a row states a size, it is once, few, many or the class of an expanded clone; other rows omit it.

few | 16 | TRBJ2-1 | TRBV4-2 | . | CASSQGGGTIYNEQFF | TGTGCCAGCAGCCAAGGAGGCGGGACCATCTACAATGAGCAGTTCTTC
. | 20 | TRBJ2-5 | TRBV15 | TRBD1 | CATSGKPVITDRYWGETQYF | TGTGCCACCAGCGGAAAGCCCGTCATAACGGACAGGTATTGGGGAGAGACCCAGTACTTC
. | 16 | TRBJ2-3 | TRBV7-9 | TRBD1 | CASSSAGTGSTDTQYF | TGTGCCAGCAGCTCAGCCGGGACAGGGAGCACAGATACGCAGTATTTT
few | 15 | TRBJ2-7 | TRBV9 | TRBD2 | CASSDGLAGRYEQYF | TGTGCCAGCAGCGATGGACTAGCGGGAAGATACGAGCAGTACTTC
. | 13 | TRBJ1-2 | TRBV28 | TRBD1 | CASSRQGAWGYTF | TGTGCCAGCAGTCGACAGGGGGCTTGGGGCTACACCTTC
. | 14 | TRBJ1-1 | TRBV5-6 | . | CASSYVGRGVEAFF | TGTGCCAGCAGCTACGTGGGCAGGGGTGTTGAAGCTTTCTTT
. | 12 | TRBJ2-7 | TRBV28 | . | CASTAGGDEQYF | TGTGCCAGCACGGCCGGCGGGGACGAGCAGTACTTC
few | 15 | TRBJ2-7 | TRBV10-3 | TRBD2 | CAISEASGRTNEQYF | TGTGCCATCAGTGAGGCTAGCGGGAGGACGAACGAGCAGTACTTC
. | 14 | TRBJ2-7 | TRBV27 | TRBD2 | CASSTGTSGVKQYF | TGTGCCAGCAGTACCGGGACTAGCGGGGTCAAGCAGTACTTC
. | 12 | TRBJ2-1 | TRBV5-4 | . | CASSLELSGQFF | TGTGCCAGCAGCTTGGAGCTTTCTGGGCAGTTCTTC
few | 13 | TRBJ2-1 | TRBV10-2 | . | CASGGTLNNEQFF | TGCGCCAGCGGCGGGACTCTAAACAATGAGCAGTTCTTC
. | 14 | TRBJ2-7 | TRBV7-2 | . | CASSPSRGNNEQYF | TGTGCCAGCAGCCCCTCCCGCGGGAACAACGAGCAGTACTTC
. | 15 | TRBJ2-7 | TRBV6-1 | TRBD2 | CASSRTSGSSYEQYF | TGTGCCAGCAGCCGGACTAGCGGGAGCTCCTACGAGCAGTACTTC
. | 15 | TRBJ2-3 | TRBV6-5 | TRBD1 | CASSYGTGTADTQYF | TGTGCCAGCAGTTACGGGACAGGGACCGCAGATACGCAGTATTTT
once | 13 | TRBJ2-7 | TRBV5-1 | . | CASSLTGTYEQYF | TGCGCCAGCAGCTTGACAGGGACCTACGAGCAGTACTTC
. | 15 | TRBJ2-3 | TRBV10-3 | . | CAISADRFITDTQYF | TGTGCCATCAGTGCGGACAGATTTATCACAGATACGCAGTATTTT
few | 15 | TRBJ1-5 | TRBV19 | TRBD1 | CASRLHRDSNQPQHF | TGTGCCAGTAGACTCCACCGGGACAGTAATCAGCCCCAGCATTTT
. | 13 | TRBJ1-4 | TRBV10-3 | . | CAIKNERYEKLFF | TGTGCCATCAAGAATGAGCGGTATGAAAAACTGTTTTTT
few | 13 | TRBJ2-7 | TRBV5-6 | . | CASRQTSSYEQYF | TGTGCCAGCAGACAGACCAGCTCCTACGAGCAGTACTTC
. | 17 | TRBJ2-6 | TRBV5-1 | TRBD1 | CASSPGQGSSGANVLTF | TGCGCCAGCAGCCCCGGACAGGGAAGCTCTGGGGCCAACGTCCTGACTTTC
few | 16 | TRBJ2-3 | TRBV28 | TRBD2 | CASSRPGLANTDTQYF | TGTGCCAGCAGCCGACCGGGACTAGCGAACACAGATACGCAGTATTTT
once | 15 | TRBJ2-7 | TRBV6-5 | TRBD1 | CASRRTDRETYEQYF | TGTGCCAGCAGGCGGACCGACAGGGAAACCTACGAGCAGTACTTC
. | 14 | TRBJ2-4 | TRBV2 | . | CASSLGLAKNIQYF | TGTGCCAGCAGTCTGGGACTAGCCAAAAACATTCAGTACTTC
. | 13 | TRBJ2-7 | TRBV7-3 | TRBD1 | CASSRTGGYEQYF | TGTGCCAGCAGCCGGACAGGGGGCTACGAGCAGTACTTC
. | 13 | TRBJ2-7 | TRBV6-6 | TRBD1 | CASSTQGVYEQYF | TGTGCCAGCAGTACTCAGGGGGTCTACGAGCAGTACTTC
. | 17 | TRBJ2-7 | TRBV7-2 | TRBD2 | CASSFIPGLAGGHEQYF | TGTGCCAGCAGCTTCATACCCGGACTAGCGGGAGGCCACGAGCAGTACTTC
few | 13 | TRBJ1-1 | TRBV9 | . | CASSVETGSRAFF | TGTGCCAGCAGCGTAGAAACAGGATCTCGAGCTTTCTTT
. | 14 | TRBJ2-1 | TRBV5-1 | TRBD2 | CASSHRLAYNEQFF | TGCGCCAGCAGCCATAGACTAGCTTACAATGAGCAGTTCTTC
. | 16 | TRBJ2-3 | TRBV4-2 | TRBD2 | CASSRISGGARDTRYF | TGTGCCAGCAGCCGAATTAGCGGGGGGGCCAGGGATACGCGGTATTTT